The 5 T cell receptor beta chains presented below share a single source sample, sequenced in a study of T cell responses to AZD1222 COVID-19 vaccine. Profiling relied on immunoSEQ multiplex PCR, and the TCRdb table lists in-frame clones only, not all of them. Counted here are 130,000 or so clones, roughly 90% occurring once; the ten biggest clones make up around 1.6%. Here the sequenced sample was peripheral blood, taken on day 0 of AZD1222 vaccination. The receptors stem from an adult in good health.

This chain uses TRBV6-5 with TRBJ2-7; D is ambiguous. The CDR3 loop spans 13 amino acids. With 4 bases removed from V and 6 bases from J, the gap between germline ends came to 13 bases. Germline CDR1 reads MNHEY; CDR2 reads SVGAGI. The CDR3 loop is CASSSHKAVEQYF. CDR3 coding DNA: TGTGCCAGCAGTTCCCACAAGGCAGTCGAGCAGTACTTC.

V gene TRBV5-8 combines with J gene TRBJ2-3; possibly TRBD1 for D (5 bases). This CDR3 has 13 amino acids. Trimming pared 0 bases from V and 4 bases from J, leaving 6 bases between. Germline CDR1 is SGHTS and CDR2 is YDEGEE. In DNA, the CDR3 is TGTGCCAGCAGCTTGGCCAGGGCAGATACGCAGTATTTT. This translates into CASSLARADTQYF.

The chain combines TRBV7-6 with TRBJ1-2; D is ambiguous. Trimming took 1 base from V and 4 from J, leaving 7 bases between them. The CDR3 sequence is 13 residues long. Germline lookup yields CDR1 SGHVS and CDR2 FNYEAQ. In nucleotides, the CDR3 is TGTGCCAGCAGCTTAGGTCAGCCCTATGGCTACACCTTC. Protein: CASSLGQPYGYTF.

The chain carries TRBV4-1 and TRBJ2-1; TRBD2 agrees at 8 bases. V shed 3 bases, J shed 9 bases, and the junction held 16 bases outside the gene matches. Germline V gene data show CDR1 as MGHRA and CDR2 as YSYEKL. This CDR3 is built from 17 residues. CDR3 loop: CASSHAEISGGRSEQFF. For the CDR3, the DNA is TGCGCCAGCAGCCACGCAGAGATAAGCGGGGGAAGAAGTGAGCAGTTCTTC.

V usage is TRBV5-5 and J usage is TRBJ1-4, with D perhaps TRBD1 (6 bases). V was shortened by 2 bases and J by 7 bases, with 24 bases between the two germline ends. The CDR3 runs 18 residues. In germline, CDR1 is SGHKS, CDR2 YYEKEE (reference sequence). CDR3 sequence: CASSFAGAESSAGEKLFF. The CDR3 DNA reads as TGTGCCAGCAGCTTTGCGGGGGCGGAATCTTCGGCAGGTGAAAAACTGTTTTTT.